This TCR beta chain was captured by sequencing in a study of PD-L1 blockade in urothelial cancer. In the study overall: Male sex and bladder-origin urothelial cancer characterized about 85% of the roughly 30 patients. Study outcomes and limitations: Below-median pretreatment blood TCR clonality was associated with improved progression-free and overall survival.

Assay used: immunoSEQ multiplex PCR; TCRdb lists only in-frame clones, some missing. The sample lists tens of thousands of clones; 84% were seen once. A remark on this clone: Its antigen is not known.

This CDR3 is 16 amino acids long. Trimming took off 5 bases at V and 8 bases at J, with 21 bases between the two ends. Germline-derived CDR1 and CDR2 are SGHTA and FQGNSA. Time point meaning: pretreatment peripheral blood. Each patient's cancer was a locally advanced or metastatic urothelial carcinoma. The chain couples TRBV7-2 to TRBJ1-4, with a possible D match to TRBD1 (5 bases). The origin of this receptor is a woman in her sixties or seventies with urothelial cancer. Sequenced here: PBMCs, sampled around atezolizumab (anti-PD-L1) treatment. The CDR3 DNA sequence: TGTGCCAGCAGCATCCGTTCGGGACTATCTTCGGAAAAACTGTTTTTT. It codes for CASSIRSGLSSEKLFF.